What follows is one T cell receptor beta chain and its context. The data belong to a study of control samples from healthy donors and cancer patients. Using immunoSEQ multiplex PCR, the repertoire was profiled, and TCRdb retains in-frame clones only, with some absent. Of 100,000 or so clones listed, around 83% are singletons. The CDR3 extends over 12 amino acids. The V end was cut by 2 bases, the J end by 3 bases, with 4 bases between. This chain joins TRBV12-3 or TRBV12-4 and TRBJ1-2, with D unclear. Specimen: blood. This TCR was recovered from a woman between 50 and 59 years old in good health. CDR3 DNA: TGTGCCAGCAGTTTAATCCACTATGGCTACACCTTC. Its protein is CASSLIHYGYTF.